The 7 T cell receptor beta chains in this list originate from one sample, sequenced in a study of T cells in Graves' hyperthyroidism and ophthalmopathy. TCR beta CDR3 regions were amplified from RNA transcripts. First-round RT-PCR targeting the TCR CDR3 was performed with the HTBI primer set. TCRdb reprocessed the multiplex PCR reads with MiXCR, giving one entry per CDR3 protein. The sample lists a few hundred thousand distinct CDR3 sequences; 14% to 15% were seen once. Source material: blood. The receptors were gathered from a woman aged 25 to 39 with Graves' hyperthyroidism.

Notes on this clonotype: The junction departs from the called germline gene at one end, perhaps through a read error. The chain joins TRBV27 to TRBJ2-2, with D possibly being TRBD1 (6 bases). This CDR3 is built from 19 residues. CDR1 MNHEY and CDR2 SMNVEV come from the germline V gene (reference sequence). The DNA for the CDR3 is TGTGCCAGCAGTTTAGTCCCCCATTCCTCGCTCCGGGACACCGGGGAGCTGCTTTTT. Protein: CASSLVPHSSLRDTGELLF.

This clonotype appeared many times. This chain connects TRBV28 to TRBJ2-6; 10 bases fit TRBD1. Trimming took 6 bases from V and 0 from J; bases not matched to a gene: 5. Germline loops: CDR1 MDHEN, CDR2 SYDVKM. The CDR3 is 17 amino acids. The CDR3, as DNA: TGTGCCAGCAGGGGACAGGGGCCGAGCTCTGGGGCCAACGTCCTGACTTTC. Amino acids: CASRGQGPSSGANVLTF.

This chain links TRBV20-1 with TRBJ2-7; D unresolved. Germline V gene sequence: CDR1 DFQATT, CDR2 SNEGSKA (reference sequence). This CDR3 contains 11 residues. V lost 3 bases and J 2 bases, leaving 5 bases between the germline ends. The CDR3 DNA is TGCAGTGCTAGGGGTACCTACGAGCAGTACTTC. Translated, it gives CSARGTYEQYF.

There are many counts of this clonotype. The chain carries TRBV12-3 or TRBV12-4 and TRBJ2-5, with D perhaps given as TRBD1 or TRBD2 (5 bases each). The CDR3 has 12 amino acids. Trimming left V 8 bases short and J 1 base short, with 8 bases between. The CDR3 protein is CASGTIQETQYF. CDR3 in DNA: TGTGCCAGCGGGACCATCCAAGAGACCCAGTACTTC.

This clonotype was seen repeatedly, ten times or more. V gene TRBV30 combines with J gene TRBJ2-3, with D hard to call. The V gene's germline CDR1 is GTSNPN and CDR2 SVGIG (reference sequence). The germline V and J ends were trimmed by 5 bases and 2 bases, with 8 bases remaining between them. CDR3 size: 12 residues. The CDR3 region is CAWLTHTDTQYF. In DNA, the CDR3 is TGTGCCTGGCTCACACACACAGATACGCAGTATTTT.

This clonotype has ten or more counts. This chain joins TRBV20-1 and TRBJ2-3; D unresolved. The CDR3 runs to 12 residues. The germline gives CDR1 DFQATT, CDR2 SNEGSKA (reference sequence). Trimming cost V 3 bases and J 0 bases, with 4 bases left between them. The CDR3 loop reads CSASGSTDTQYF. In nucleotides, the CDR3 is TGCAGTGCTAGCGGGAGCACAGATACGCAGTATTTT.

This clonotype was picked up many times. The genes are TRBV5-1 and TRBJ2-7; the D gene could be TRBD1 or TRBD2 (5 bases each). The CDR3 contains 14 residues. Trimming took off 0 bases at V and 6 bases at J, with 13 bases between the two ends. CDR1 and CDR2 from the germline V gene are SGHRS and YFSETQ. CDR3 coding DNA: TGCGCCAGCAGCTTGGAAGGCAGGGCGGGCGAGCAGTACTTC. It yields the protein CASSLEGRAGEQYF.